What follows describes a single T cell receptor (beta chain). TCRdb's table, derived via immunoSEQ multiplex PCR, lists solely in-frame clones and lacks some. The sample has 150,000 to 200,000 clones, roughly 88% seen once. This entry comes from a study of blood T cell repertoires in COVID-19. The sample comprised PBMCs or T cells enriched from blood (not recorded which). The TCR sequence derives from a woman between 45 and 65 years old who had recovered from COVID-19.

The CDR3 coding sequence is TGTGCCAGCAGCGTAGCTCCGGGGGGTGATCGCGGGGCAGACAAAAACATTCAGTACTTC. Its translation is CASSVAPGGDRGADKNIQYF. The gene calls are TRBV9 and TRBJ2-4, with 7 bases identical to TRBD2. Looked up from germline, CDR1 is SGDLS and CDR2 is YYNGEE. The CDR3 is 20 amino acids. J gave up 3 bases and V 0 bases, and 18 bases lay outside the gene matches.